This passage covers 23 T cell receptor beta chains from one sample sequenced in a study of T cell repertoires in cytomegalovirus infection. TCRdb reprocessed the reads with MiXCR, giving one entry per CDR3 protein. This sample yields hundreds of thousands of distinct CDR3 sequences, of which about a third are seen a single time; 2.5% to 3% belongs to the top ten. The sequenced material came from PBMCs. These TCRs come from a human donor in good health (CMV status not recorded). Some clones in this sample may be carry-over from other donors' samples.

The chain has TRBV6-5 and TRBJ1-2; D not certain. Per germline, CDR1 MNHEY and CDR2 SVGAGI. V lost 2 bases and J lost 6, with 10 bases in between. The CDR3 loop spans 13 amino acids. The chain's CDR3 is CASSYNPPHGYTF. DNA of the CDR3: TGTGCCAGCAGTTACAATCCTCCTCATGGCTACACCTTC.

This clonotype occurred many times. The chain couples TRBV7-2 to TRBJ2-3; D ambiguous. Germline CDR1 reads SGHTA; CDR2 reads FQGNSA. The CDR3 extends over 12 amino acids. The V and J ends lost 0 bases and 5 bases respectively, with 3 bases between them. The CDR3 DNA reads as TGTGCCAGCAGCTTAGCGAGAGATACGCAGTATTTT. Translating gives CASSLARDTQYF.

The CDR3 sequence: CASSHLLSGQGEGSVDNEQFF. The DNA for the CDR3 is TGTGCCAGCAGCCACCTATTATCCGGACAGGGAGAGGGGAGTGTAGACAATGAGCAGTTCTTC. This chain links TRBV4-2 with TRBJ2-1, with 8 bases aligning to TRBD1. The CDR3 is made up of 21 amino acids. The V gene's germline CDR1 is LGHNA and CDR2 YNFKEQ. The trim removed 3 bases at V and 5 bases at J, leaving 24 bases unmatched.

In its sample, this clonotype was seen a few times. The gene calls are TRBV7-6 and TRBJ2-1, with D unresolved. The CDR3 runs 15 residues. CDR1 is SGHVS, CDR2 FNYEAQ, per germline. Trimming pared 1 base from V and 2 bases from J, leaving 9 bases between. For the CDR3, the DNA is TGTGCCAGCAGCTTAGGCAGAGTACCCTACAATGAGCAGTTCTTC. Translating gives CASSLGRVPYNEQFF.

CDR3 coding DNA: TGTGCCAGCAGTTATGGGTTGGAGACCCAGTACTTC. It encodes CASSYGLETQYF. The chain uses TRBV6-6 and TRBJ2-5, with D unclear. This CDR3 is built from 12 residues. The germline V gene encodes CDR1 MNHNY and CDR2 SVGAGI (reference sequence). Trimming took 3 bases from V and 5 from J, leaving 7 bases between them.

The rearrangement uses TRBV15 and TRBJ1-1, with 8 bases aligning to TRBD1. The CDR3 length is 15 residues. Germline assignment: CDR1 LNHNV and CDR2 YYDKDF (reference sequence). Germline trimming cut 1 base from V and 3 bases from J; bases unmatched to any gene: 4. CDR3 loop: CATSRVGQGDTEAFF. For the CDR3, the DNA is TGTGCCACCAGCAGAGTCGGACAGGGTGACACTGAAGCTTTCTTT.

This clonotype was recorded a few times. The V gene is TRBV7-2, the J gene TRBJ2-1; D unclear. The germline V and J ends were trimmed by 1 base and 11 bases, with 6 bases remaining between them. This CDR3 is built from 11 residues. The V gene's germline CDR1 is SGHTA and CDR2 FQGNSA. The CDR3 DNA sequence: TGTGCCAGCAGCTTAGGGCTTAAGCAGTTCTTC. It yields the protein CASSLGLKQFF.

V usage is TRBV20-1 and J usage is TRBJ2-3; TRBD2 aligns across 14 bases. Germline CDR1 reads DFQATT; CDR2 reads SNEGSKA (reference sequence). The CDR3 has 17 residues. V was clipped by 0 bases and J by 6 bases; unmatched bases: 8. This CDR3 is CSARDLRLAGGLDTQYF. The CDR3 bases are TGCAGTGCTAGAGATCTGAGACTAGCGGGGGGGCTGGATACGCAGTATTTT.

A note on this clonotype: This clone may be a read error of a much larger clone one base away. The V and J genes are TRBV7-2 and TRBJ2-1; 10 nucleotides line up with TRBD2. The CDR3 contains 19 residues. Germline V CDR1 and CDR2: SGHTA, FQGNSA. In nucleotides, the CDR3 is TGTGCCAGCAGCTTACGGTCCTCTATAGCGGGAGGAAACTACAATGAGCCGTTCTTC. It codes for CASSLRSSIAGGNYNEPFF. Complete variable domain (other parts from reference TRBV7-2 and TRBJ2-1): GAGVSQSPSNKVTEKGKDVELRCDPISGHTALYWYRQSLGQGLEFLIYFQGNSAPDKSGLPSDRFSAERTGGSVSTLTIQRTQQEDSAVYLCASSLRSSIAGGNYNEPFFGPGTRLTVL.

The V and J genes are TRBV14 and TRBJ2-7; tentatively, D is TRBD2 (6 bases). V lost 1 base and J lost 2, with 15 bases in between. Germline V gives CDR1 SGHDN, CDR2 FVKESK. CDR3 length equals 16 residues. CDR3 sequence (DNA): TGTGCCAGCAGCCAAGTCGTCGGGAGCCGAACCTACGAGCAGTACTTC. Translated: CASSQVVGSRTYEQYF.

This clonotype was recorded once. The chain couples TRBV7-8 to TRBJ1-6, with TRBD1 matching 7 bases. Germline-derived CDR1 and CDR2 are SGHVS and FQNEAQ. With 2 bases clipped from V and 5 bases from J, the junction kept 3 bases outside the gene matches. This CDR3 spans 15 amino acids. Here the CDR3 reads CASSLSQGNNSPLHF. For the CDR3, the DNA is TGTGCCAGCAGCTTATCACAGGGGAATAATTCACCCCTCCACTTT.

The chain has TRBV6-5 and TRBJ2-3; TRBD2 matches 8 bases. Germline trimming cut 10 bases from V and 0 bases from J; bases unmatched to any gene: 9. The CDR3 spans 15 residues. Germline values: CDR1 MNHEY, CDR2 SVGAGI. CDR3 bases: TGTGCCACCGGGGGGGGACCATCTAGCACAGATACGCAGTATTTT. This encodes CATGGGPSSTDTQYF.

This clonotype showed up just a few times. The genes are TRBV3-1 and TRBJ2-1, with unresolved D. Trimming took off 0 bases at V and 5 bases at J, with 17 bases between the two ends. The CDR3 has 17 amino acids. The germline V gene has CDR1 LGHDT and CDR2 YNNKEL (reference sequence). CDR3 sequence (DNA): TGTGCCAGCAGCCAAGATAGCTTAGTAGGCCTCAACAATGAGCAGTTCTTC. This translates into CASSQDSLVGLNNEQFF.

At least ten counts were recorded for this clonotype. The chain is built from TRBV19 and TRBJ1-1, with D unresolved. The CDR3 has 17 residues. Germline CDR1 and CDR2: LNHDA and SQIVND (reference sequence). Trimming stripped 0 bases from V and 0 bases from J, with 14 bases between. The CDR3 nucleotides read TGTGCCAGTAGTATAGATCAAGGCAGCCCAATGAACACTGAAGCTTTCTTT. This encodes CASSIDQGSPMNTEAFF.

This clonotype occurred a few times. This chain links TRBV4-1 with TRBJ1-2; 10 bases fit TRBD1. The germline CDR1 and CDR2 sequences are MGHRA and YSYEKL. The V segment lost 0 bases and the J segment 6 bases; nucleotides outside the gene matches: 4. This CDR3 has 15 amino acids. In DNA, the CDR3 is TGCGCCAGCAGCCAAGACGACAGGGGGCCGGATGGCTACACCTTC. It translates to CASSQDDRGPDGYTF.

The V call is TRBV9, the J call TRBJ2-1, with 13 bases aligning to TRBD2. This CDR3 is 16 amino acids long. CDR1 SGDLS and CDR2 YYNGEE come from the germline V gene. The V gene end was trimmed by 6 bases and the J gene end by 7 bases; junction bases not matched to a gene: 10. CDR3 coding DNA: TGTGCCAGCACCGCCCTCGGGACTAGCGGGATGAATGAGCAGTTCTTC. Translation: CASTALGTSGMNEQFF. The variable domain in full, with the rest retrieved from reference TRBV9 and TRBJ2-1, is DSGVTQTPKHLITATGQRVTLRCSPRSGDLSVYWYQQSLDQGLQFLIQYYNGEERAKGNILERFSAQQFPDLHSELNLSSLELGDSALYFCASTALGTSGMNEQFFGPGTRLTVL.

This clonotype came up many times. The CDR3 region has the DNA TGTGCCAGCAGCTTAATCCGCGGGTCTGAAGCTTTCTTT. It translates to CASSLIRGSEAFF. The chain links TRBV11-1 to TRBJ1-1; D uncertain. The germline V and J ends were trimmed by 2 bases and 6 bases, with 10 bases remaining between them. Per germline, CDR1 SGHAT and CDR2 FQDESV (reference sequence). The CDR3 is made up of 13 amino acids.

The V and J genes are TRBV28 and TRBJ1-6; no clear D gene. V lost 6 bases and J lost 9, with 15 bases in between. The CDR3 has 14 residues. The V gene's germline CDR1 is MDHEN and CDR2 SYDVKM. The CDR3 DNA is TGTGCCAGCAGCAAAAAGGGTAGAGCTTCACCCCTCCACTTT. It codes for CASSKKGRASPLHF.

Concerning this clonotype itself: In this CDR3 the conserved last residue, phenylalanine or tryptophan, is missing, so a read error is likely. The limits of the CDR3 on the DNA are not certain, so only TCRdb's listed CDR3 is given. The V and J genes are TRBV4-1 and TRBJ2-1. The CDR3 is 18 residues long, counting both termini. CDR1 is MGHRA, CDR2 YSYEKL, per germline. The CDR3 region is CASSQESRDYSSYNEQLL.

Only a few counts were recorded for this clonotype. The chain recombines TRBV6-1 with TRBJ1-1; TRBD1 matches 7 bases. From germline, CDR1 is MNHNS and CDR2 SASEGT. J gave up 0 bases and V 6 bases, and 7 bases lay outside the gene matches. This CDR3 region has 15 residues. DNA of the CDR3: TGTGCCAGCAGATGGGACAGATCTATGAACACTGAAGCTTTCTTT. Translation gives CASRWDRSMNTEAFF.

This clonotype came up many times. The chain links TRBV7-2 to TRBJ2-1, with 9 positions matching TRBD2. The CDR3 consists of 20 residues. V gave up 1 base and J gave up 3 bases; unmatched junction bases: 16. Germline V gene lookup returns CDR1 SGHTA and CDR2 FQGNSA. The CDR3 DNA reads TGTGCCAGCAGCTTAGATTTGGGGAAAGCGGGAGGAGAAATCTACAATGAGCAGTTCTTC. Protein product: CASSLDLGKAGGEIYNEQFF.

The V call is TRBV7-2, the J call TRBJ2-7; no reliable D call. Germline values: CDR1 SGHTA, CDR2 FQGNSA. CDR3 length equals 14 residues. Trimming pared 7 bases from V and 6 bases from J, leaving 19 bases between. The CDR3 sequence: CASNIRPPRVEQYF. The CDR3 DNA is TGTGCCAGCAACATAAGACCACCCCGGGTCGAGCAGTACTTC.

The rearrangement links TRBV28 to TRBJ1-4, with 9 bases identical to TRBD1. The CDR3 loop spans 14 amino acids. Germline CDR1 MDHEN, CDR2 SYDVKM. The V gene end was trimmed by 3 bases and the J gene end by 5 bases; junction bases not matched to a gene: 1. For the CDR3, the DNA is TGTGCCAGCAGTTTCACAGGGGGCAATGAAAAACTGTTTTTT. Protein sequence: CASSFTGGNEKLFF.